The 11 T cell receptor beta chains listed next were all sequenced from one sample in a study of beta chain features in type 1 diabetes. TCRB transcripts that were expressed got sequenced, as all of the isolated RNA had been reverse transcribed. Assay: immunoSEQ multiplex PCR; the TCRdb copy retains only in-frame clones and omits some. The sample includes about 140,000 clones, 9% to 10% of them seen just once. The specimen was central memory CD4+ T cells from blood. The receptors come from a woman aged 40 to 49 in good health.

This clone has a count of ten or more. This rearrangement joins TRBV19 to TRBJ1-2, with 8 bases identical to TRBD1. V lost 4 bases, J lost 6 bases, and 4 bases stayed unmatched. Germline assignment: CDR1 LNHDA and CDR2 SQIVND (reference sequence). The CDR3 consists of 13 residues. CDR3: CASSTDRVDGYTF. DNA of the CDR3: TGTGCCAGTAGTACGGACAGGGTGGATGGCTACACCTTC.

V gene TRBV19 combines with J gene TRBJ2-6; TRBD1 aligns across 9 bases. Germline V gives CDR1 LNHDA, CDR2 SQIVND (reference sequence). V lost 8 bases and J lost 1; bases outside the gene matches: 9. CDR3 length equals 17 residues. As DNA, the CDR3 is TGTGCCAGTTCCCGACAGGGGGTTGGTTCTGGGGCCAACGTCCTGACTTTC. This gives the protein CASSRQGVGSGANVLTF. Based on the CDR3 plus reference TRBV19 and TRBJ2-6, the full variable domain is DGGITQSPKYLFRKEGQNVTLSCEQNLNHDAMYWYRQDPGQGLRLIYYSQIVNDFQKGDIAEGYSVSREKKESFPLTVTSAQKNPTAFYLCASSRQGVGSGANVLTFGAGSRLTVL.

V is TRBV2 and J is TRBJ2-7; the D is unclear. The CDR3 sequence is 11 residues long. V shed 6 bases and J shed 7 bases, with 10 bases lying between them. CDR1 and CDR2 from the germline V gene are SNHLY and FYNNEI. Here the CDR3 reads CASRPDREQYF. In DNA form, the CDR3 reads TGTGCCAGCAGGCCCGATAGAGAGCAGTACTTC.

This clone has just a few counts. The chain links TRBV6-5 to TRBJ2-7; D is unresolved. The germline V gene has CDR1 MNHEY and CDR2 SVGAGI. There are 12 residues in the CDR3. Trimming pared 10 bases from V and 0 bases from J, leaving 10 bases between. CDR3 nucleotide sequence: TGTGCCACCATCTCCTACTCCTACGAGCAGTACTTC. It encodes CATISYSYEQYF.

CDR3 amino acids: CASSPSRGASNTGELFF. The CDR3 DNA is TGTGCCAGCTCACCATCGCGAGGTGCTTCGAACACCGGGGAGCTGTTTTTT. The chain links TRBV18 to TRBJ2-2; no clear D. V lost 2 bases, J lost 0 bases, and 13 bases lay in between. The CDR3 sequence is 17 residues long. The germline V gene has CDR1 KGHSH and CDR2 LQKENI.

V and J are TRBV29-1 and TRBJ2-5; 8 bases fit TRBD2. Per the germline V gene, CDR1 is SQVTM and CDR2 is ANQGSEA. CDR3 length equals 14 residues. The V segment lost 4 bases and the J segment 2 bases; nucleotides outside the gene matches: 6. The CDR3 DNA follows: TGCAGCGTTGGGCGACCGGGGGGGCAAGAGACCCAGTACTTC. Translated: CSVGRPGGQETQYF.

This clone was detected a few times. The chain joins TRBV7-2 to TRBJ2-5, with 9 positions matching TRBD1. This CDR3 contains 15 residues. V lost 3 bases, J lost 5 bases, and 7 bases stayed unmatched. CDR1 and CDR2 from the germline V gene are SGHTA and FQGNSA. The CDR3 loop reads CASSLNRGLRETQYF. The CDR3 DNA follows: TGTGCCAGCAGCTTGAACAGGGGGCTGAGGGAGACCCAGTACTTC. The full variable domain, completed using reference TRBV7-2 and TRBJ2-5, is GAGVSQSPSNKVTEKGKDVELRCDPISGHTALYWYRQSLGQGLEFLIYFQGNSAPDKSGLPSDRFSAERTGGSVSTLTIQRTQQEDSAVYLCASSLNRGLRETQYFGPGTRLLVL.

J is TRBJ1-1 and V is TRBV7-8, with 7 bases fitting TRBD1. Germline assignment: CDR1 SGHVS and CDR2 FQNEAQ. The CDR3 is 14 amino acids. The V and J ends lost 6 bases and 1 base, in that order; junction bases with no gene match: 5. The CDR3 loop reads CASRTQGGNTEAFF. For the CDR3, the DNA is TGTGCCAGCAGGACTCAGGGGGGGAACACTGAAGCTTTCTTT.

This clone was counted only a few times. The V call is TRBV4-1, the J call TRBJ2-5, with 7 bases matching TRBD1. The junction had 5 bases not matched to a gene; V was cut back by 0 bases and J by 4 bases. CDR1 and CDR2 from the germline V gene are MGHRA and YSYEKL. CDR3 length equals 15 residues. The CDR3 coding sequence is TGCGCCAGCAGCCAAGATAGAAGGGGGCGAGAGACCCAGTACTTC. Amino acids: CASSQDRRGRETQYF.

Only a few counts were recorded for this clone. The CDR3 is CASSDDGGGETQYF. As DNA, the CDR3 is TGTGCCAGCAGTGACGACGGGGGTGGAGAGACCCAGTACTTC. The chain recombines TRBV2 with TRBJ2-5, with D possibly matching TRBD2 (6 bases). Deletions cut 3 bases from V and 4 bases from J, with 12 bases between. Germline V gives CDR1 SNHLY, CDR2 FYNNEI. The CDR3 has 14 amino acids.

This clone came up a few times. V is TRBV5-7 and J is TRBJ1-2; D is unclear. TRBV5-7 is designated an ORF whose function remains uncertain. V was cut by 0 bases and J by 8 bases, with 11 bases left in between. The CDR3 is 13 residues long. The CDR3 here is CASSLVGRGGYTF. As DNA, the CDR3 is TGTGCCAGCAGCTTGGTAGGGAGAGGAGGCTACACCTTC.